Reported below is one T cell receptor (beta chain). These data are taken from a study of blood T cell repertoires in COVID-19. TCRdb's table, derived via immunoSEQ multiplex PCR, lists solely in-frame clones and lacks some. Among roughly 280,000 clones, 80% to 90% were seen once, and the ten largest hold approximately 11%. V was cut by 3 bases and J by 6 bases, with 5 bases left in between. The CDR3 is made up of 11 amino acids. The V gene's germline CDR1 is SEHNR and CDR2 FQNEAQ (reference sequence). Input material: peripheral blood. The source is a woman aged 70-85 years with acute or convalescent COVID-19. The chain combines TRBV7-9 with TRBJ1-1; D call uncertain. CDR3 residues: CASSFTAEAFF. The CDR3 nucleotides read TGTGCCAGCAGCTTTACAGCTGAAGCTTTCTTT.